The 24 T cell receptor beta chains listed next were all sequenced from one sample in a study of blood T cell repertoires in COVID-19. The protocol was immunoSEQ multiplex PCR, while the TCRdb copy is restricted to in-frame clones and leaves out a portion. The sample has tens of thousands of clones, approximately 77% seen once. Specimen: peripheral blood. The receptor source for this set is a human donor in a cohort sampled during active COVID-19.

This chain links TRBV6-5 with TRBJ2-3, with D tentatively TRBD1 (6 bases). This CDR3 is built from 15 residues. Germline values: CDR1 MNHEY, CDR2 SVGAGI. Trimming cost V 7 bases and J 2 bases, with 16 bases left between them. The CDR3 loop reads CASKGDPQPTDTQYF. CDR3 DNA sequence: TGTGCCAGCAAGGGGGACCCGCAGCCCACAGATACGCAGTATTTT.

Only a few counts were recorded for this clone. The gene calls are TRBV19 and TRBJ2-7; maybe TRBD1 (7 bases). The V gene lost 5 bases and the J gene lost 7 bases, with 15 bases spanning the gap. Germline V gene data show CDR1 as LNHDA and CDR2 as SQIVND (reference sequence). This CDR3 is 13 amino acids long. The DNA of the CDR3 is TGTGCCAGTAGTGAGGCAGGGGGGAGAGAGCAGTACTTC. It is translated as CASSEAGGREQYF. The full variable domain, in which reference TRBV19 and TRBJ2-7 provide the parts outside the CDR3, is DGGITQSPKYLFRKEGQNVTLSCEQNLNHDAMYWYRQDPGQGLRLIYYSQIVNDFQKGDIAEGYSVSREKKESFPLTVTSAQKNPTAFYLCASSEAGGREQYFGPGTRLTVT.

The chain joins TRBV5-8 to TRBJ1-6, with D possibly being TRBD1 (6 bases). This CDR3 has 15 amino acids. The germline CDR1 and CDR2 sequences are SGHTS and YDEGEE. V was pared by 5 bases and J by 8 bases, with 17 bases between. CDR3 sequence reads: CASRLGGTLDSPLHF. The DNA for the CDR3 is TGTGCCAGCAGACTGGGGGGGACACTCGATTCACCCCTCCACTTT. The full variable domain, in which reference TRBV5-8 and TRBJ1-6 provide the parts outside the CDR3, is EAGVTQSPTHLIKTRGQQATLRCSPISGHTSVYWYQQALGLGLQFLLWYDEGEERNRGNFPPRFSGRQFPNYSSELNVNALELEDSALYLCASRLGGTLDSPLHFGNGTRLTVT.

V usage is TRBV3-1 (or the pseudogene TRBV3-2) and J usage is TRBJ2-4, with D possibly TRBD2 on 6 matching bases. Per the germline V gene, CDR1 is LGHDT and CDR2 is YNNKEL (reference sequence). V was clipped by 4 bases and J by 0 bases, with 13 bases between them. The CDR3 runs 16 residues. The CDR3 region has the DNA TGTGCCAGCAGCCCCGGGACTCAGCTAGCCAAAAACATTCAGTACTTC. Translation gives CASSPGTQLAKNIQYF.

The V gene is TRBV9, the J gene TRBJ2-1, with D possibly matching TRBD1 (7 bases). The CDR3 covers 16 residues. CDR1 and CDR2 from the germline V gene are SGDLS and YYNGEE. V lost 0 bases and J 2 bases, leaving 12 bases between the germline ends. DNA of the CDR3: TGTGCCAGCAGCGTAGAGTCCAGGGGGGCCTACAATGAGCAGTTCTTC. Its translation is CASSVESRGAYNEQFF.

The rearrangement uses TRBV3-1 (or the pseudogene TRBV3-2) and TRBJ2-1; maybe TRBD2 (6 bases). The CDR3 runs 14 residues. V was pared by 4 bases and J by 9 bases, with 16 bases between. Germline-derived CDR1 and CDR2 are LGHDT and YNNKEL (reference sequence). In DNA, the CDR3 is TGTGCCAGCAGCCTACTACTGCTGGAGGGTGAGCAGTTCTTC. Translating it yields CASSLLLLEGEQFF.

The V call is TRBV5-4, the J call TRBJ2-3; 10 bases agree with TRBD2. Germline V gene sequence: CDR1 SGHNT, CDR2 YYREEE (reference sequence). J lost 9 bases, V lost 0 bases, and 13 bases had no gene match. The CDR3 runs to 17 residues. The CDR3 DNA reads as TGTGCCAGCAGCTTGGTCTCTAGCGGGAGTTTCACGAGGACGCAGTATTTT. Translation: CASSLVSSGSFTRTQYF. Looking up the rest from reference TRBV5-4 and TRBJ2-3 gives the full variable domain: ETGVTQSPTHLIKTRGQQVTLRCSSQSGHNTVSWYQQALGQGPQFIFQYYREEENGRGNFPPRFSGLQFPNYSSELNVNALELDDSALYLCASSLVSSGSFTRTQYFGPGTRLTVL.

The genes are TRBV6-5 and TRBJ1-1; no clear D gene. The CDR3 has 11 amino acids. V was cut by 0 bases and J by 11 bases, with 7 bases left in between. Germline CDR1 reads MNHEY; CDR2 reads SVGAGI. CDR3 amino acids: CASSYSIEAFF. The CDR3 coding sequence is TGTGCCAGCAGTTACTCCATTGAGGCTTTCTTT.

The rearrangement links TRBV7-9 to TRBJ1-1; D remains unclear. This CDR3 spans 12 amino acids. The V gene's germline CDR1 is SEHNR and CDR2 FQNEAQ (reference sequence). V shed 5 bases and J shed 5 bases, with 9 bases lying between them. This CDR3 reads CASSPGGTEAFF. For the CDR3, the DNA is TGTGCCAGCAGCCCCGGAGGAACTGAAGCTTTCTTT.

The rearrangement uses TRBV18 and TRBJ2-6; a weak D match, TRBD1 (5 bases). Trimming took off 6 bases at V and 2 bases at J, with 17 bases between the two ends. The germline V gene has CDR1 KGHSH and CDR2 LQKENI. The CDR3 totals 17 residues. The DNA for the CDR3 is TGTGCCAGCTCCCCTACAGGAATAGGGCCTGGGGCCAACGTCCTGACTTTC. It is translated as CASSPTGIGPGANVLTF.

The chain couples TRBV5-1 to TRBJ1-1, with TRBD1 as a possible D gene (5 bases). Germline CDR1 and CDR2: SGHRS and YFSETQ. This CDR3 is built from 15 residues. V dropped 4 bases and J dropped 5 bases, with 18 bases sitting between them. CDR3 amino acids: CASSTSGGGLTEAFF. The CDR3 coding sequence is TGCGCCAGCAGCACCTCCGGGGGGGGTTTGACTGAAGCTTTCTTT.

The chain uses TRBV5-6 and TRBJ2-2; D might be TRBD2 (5 bases). The CDR3 runs 13 residues. Trimming cost V 5 bases and J 6 bases, with 11 bases left between them. Germline assignment: CDR1 SGHDT and CDR2 YYEEEE. In DNA form, the CDR3 reads TGTGCCAGCAGTCCTAGCATCGCCGGGGAGCTGTTTTTT. Amino acids: CASSPSIAGELFF.

This chain uses TRBV7-9 with TRBJ2-7, with D uncertain. V was pared by 5 bases and J by 3 bases, with 8 bases between. This CDR3 is built from 12 residues. Germline V lookup: CDR1 SEHNR, CDR2 FQNEAQ (reference sequence). Here the CDR3 DNA reads TGTGCCAGCAGCGAGATTCGCTACGAGCAGTACTTC. Translating gives CASSEIRYEQYF.

The chain combines TRBV16 with TRBJ1-6; 9 bases agree with TRBD1. Germline-derived CDR1 and CDR2 are KGHSY and FQNENV. V was pared by 3 bases and J by 9 bases, with 3 bases of the junction left unmatched. This CDR3 has 14 residues. CDR3 DNA sequence: TGTGCCAGCAGCCACGGACAGGGGATTTCACCCCTCCACTTT. This sequence encodes CASSHGQGISPLHF.

The CDR3 DNA sequence: TGTGCCAGCAGATCTTACAGGGGAAAGACCCAGTACTTC. Translating it yields CASRSYRGKTQYF. This sequence joins TRBV25-1 and TRBJ2-5; 7 nucleotides match TRBD1. Trimming removed 6 bases from V and 6 bases from J; junction bases left unmatched: 7. CDR1 is MGHDK and CDR2 is SYGVNS in the germline V gene. The CDR3 extends over 13 amino acids. Full variable domain (remainder filled in from reference TRBV25-1 and TRBJ2-5): EADIYQTPRYLVIGTGKKITLECSQTMGHDKMYWYQQDPGMELHLIHYSYGVNSTEKGDLSSESTVSRIRTEHFPLTLESARPSHTSQYLCASRSYRGKTQYFGPGTRLLVL.

This clone was picked up one time. The chain has TRBV12-3 or TRBV12-4 and TRBJ1-5; a possible D gene is TRBD1 (6 bases). The CDR3 runs 13 residues. V lost 8 bases and J 5 bases, leaving 13 bases between the germline ends. CDR3 nucleotides: TGTGCCAGCGCAGGGGTAGGGGATCAGCCCCAGCATTTT. Translating it yields CASAGVGDQPQHF.

This clone was detected a few times. The chain joins TRBV7-9 to TRBJ1-3, with 8 bases lining up with TRBD1. With 5 bases clipped from V and 9 bases from J, the junction kept 15 bases outside the gene matches. Germline CDR1 SEHNR, CDR2 FQNEAQ (reference sequence). The CDR3 runs to 16 residues. In nucleotides, the CDR3 is TGTGCCAGCAGCCCGCGCTGGACAGGGTCCCGGGGCACCATATATTTT. Protein sequence: CASSPRWTGSRGTIYF. Full variable domain (remainder filled in from reference TRBV7-9 and TRBJ1-3): DTGVSQNPRHKITKRGQNVTFRCDPISEHNRLYWYRQTLGQGPEFLTYFQNEAQLEKSRLLSDRFSAERPKGSFSTLEIQRTEQGDSAMYLCASSPRWTGSRGTIYFGEGSWLTVV.

The gene calls are TRBV2 and TRBJ1-1; 7 nucleotides align to TRBD1. The CDR3 spans 14 residues. Germline lookup yields CDR1 SNHLY and CDR2 FYNNEI. V trimming: 5 bases; J trimming: 1 base; junction bases outside the gene matches: 4. The CDR3 sequence is CASSQQGKNTEAFF. CDR3 sequence (DNA): TGTGCCAGCAGTCAACAGGGGAAGAACACTGAAGCTTTCTTT.

The CDR3 DNA reads as TGTGCCAGCAGTACTGGGACGGGACTCGCAAAGTCCGAGCAGTACTTC. Translation: CASSTGTGLAKSEQYF. V and J are TRBV6-6 and TRBJ2-7, with D perhaps TRBD2 (6 bases). The CDR3 runs to 16 residues. V dropped 5 bases and J dropped 6 bases, with 23 bases sitting between them. Germline V gives CDR1 MNHNY, CDR2 SVGAGI (reference sequence).

The rearrangement joins TRBV9 to TRBJ1-2; a possible D gene is TRBD1 (5 bases). Trimming pared 4 bases from V and 2 bases from J, leaving 9 bases between. The CDR3 is made up of 13 amino acids. The germline CDR1 and CDR2 sequences are SGDLS and YYNGEE. This CDR3 reads CASSSRQNYGYTF. DNA of the CDR3: TGTGCCAGCAGCTCACGACAGAACTATGGCTACACCTTC.

The chain links TRBV7-9 to TRBJ1-1; the match to TRBD1 covers 12 bases. This CDR3 is 14 amino acids long. CDR1 and CDR2 from the germline V gene are SEHNR and FQNEAQ (reference sequence). Unmatched junction bases numbered 5, after V lost 6 bases and J lost 6 bases. CDR3 nucleotide sequence: TGTGCCAGCAGACCGGGACAGGGGGCCGCTGAAGCTTTCTTT. This gives the protein CASRPGQGAAEAFF.

Details on this clone: The junction and the germline gene differ at one end; a read error may be behind it. This chain uses TRBV7-9 with TRBJ2-1; D not resolved. This CDR3 region has 14 residues. Germline V lookup: CDR1 SEHNR, CDR2 FQNEAQ (reference sequence). In DNA form, the CDR3 reads TGTGCCAGCACCTTAGCACGAGGCAACAATGAGCAGTTCTTC. This codes for CASTLARGNNEQFF.

The chain recombines TRBV4-2 with TRBJ1-1; D not resolved. The V and J ends lost 1 base and 2 bases respectively, with 11 bases between them. CDR1 and CDR2 (germline): LGHNA, YNFKEQ. This CDR3 comprises 15 residues. The CDR3 region is CASSQGVSGNTEAFF. For the CDR3, the DNA is TGTGCCAGCAGCCAAGGGGTCTCGGGTAACACTGAAGCTTTCTTT.

The rearrangement uses TRBV9 and TRBJ2-7, with 8 nucleotides matching TRBD1. The CDR3 runs 13 residues. In germline, CDR1 is SGDLS, CDR2 YYNGEE. The V and J ends lost 3 bases and 6 bases, in that order; junction bases with no gene match: 5. The CDR3 DNA follows: TGTGCCAGCAGCGCCGGGACAGGACTCGAGCAGTACTTC. The encoded protein is CASSAGTGLEQYF.